The clone carrying this T cell receptor beta chain appeared once. Profiled with immunoSEQ multiplex PCR; TCRdb holds only in-frame clones, not every one. The table has 85,000 to 100,000 clones, over 75% seen once; the top ten hold approximately 2%. The data were taken from a study of PD-L1 blockade in urothelial cancer. Study summary: Twenty-five out of 29 patients were men whose urothelial cancer was bladder-origin.

V trimming: 3 bases; J trimming: 5 bases; junction bases outside the gene matches: 6. The CDR3 loop spans 14 amino acids. The germline CDR1 and CDR2 sequences are SGHRS and YFSETQ. Time point described: pretreatment peripheral blood. Locally advanced or metastatic urothelial carcinoma was diagnosed in the patients. Material: PBMCs, obtained around atezolizumab (anti-PD-L1) treatment. This TCR came from a man in his sixties with urothelial cancer. The chain joins TRBV5-1 to TRBJ1-1, with TRBD1 identical over 8 bases. The CDR3 reads CASSSGQGRTEAFF. For the CDR3, the DNA is TGCGCCAGCAGCTCAGGACAGGGAAGGACTGAAGCTTTCTTT.